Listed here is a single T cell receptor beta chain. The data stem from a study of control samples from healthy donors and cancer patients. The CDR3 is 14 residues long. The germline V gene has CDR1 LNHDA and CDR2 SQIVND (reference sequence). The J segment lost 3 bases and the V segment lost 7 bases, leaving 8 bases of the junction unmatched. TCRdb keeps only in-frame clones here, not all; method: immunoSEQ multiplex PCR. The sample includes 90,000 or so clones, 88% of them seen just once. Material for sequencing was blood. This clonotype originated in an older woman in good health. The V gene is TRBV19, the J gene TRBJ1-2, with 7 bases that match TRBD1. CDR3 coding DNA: TGTGCCAGTAAAGTCCTCAGGGGGGACTATGGCTACACCTTC. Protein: CASKVLRGDYGYTF.